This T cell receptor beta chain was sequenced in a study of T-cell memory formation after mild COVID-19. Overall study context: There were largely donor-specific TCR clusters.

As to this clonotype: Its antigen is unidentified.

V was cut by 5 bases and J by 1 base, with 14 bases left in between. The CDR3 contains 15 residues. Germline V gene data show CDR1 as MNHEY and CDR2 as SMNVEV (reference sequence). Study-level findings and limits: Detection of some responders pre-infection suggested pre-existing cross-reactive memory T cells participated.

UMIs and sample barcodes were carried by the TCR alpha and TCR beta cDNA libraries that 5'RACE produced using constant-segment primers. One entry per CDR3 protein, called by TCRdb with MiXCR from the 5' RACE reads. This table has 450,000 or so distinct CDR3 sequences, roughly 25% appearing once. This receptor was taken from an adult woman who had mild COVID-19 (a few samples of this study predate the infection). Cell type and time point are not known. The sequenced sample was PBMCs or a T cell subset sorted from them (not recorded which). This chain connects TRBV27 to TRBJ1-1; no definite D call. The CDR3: CASSPRRRQNTEAFF. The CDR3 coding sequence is TGTGCCAGCAGTCCTAGGCGGCGACAGAACACTGAAGCTTTCTTT.